A selection of T cell receptor beta chains follows, all from one sample in a study of cytomegalovirus exposure and HLA in healthy donors. Libraries were prepared by immunoSEQ multiplex PCR; TCRdb keeps only in-frame clonotypes and omits some of them. The table has about 130,000 clones, about three quarters seen once. Sequenced sample: PBMCs. These receptors were taken from a human donor in good health. Both conserved end residues are part of each CDR3. The order of the fields is V gene, J gene, D gene, clone size, CDR3 DNA, CDR3 protein. A D gene is named only where the DNA matches it firmly. Size is omitted from some rows. Given values are once, few, many or a class for expanded clones.

>TRBV2|TRBJ2-5|TRBD1|-
TGTGCCAGCACGGGACAGTCAAGTGTTGGCCAGTACTTC
CASTGQSSVGQYF
>TRBV6-6|TRBJ2-1|TRBD2|-
TGTGCCAGCAGTGTTCTAGCGGGGGGACAATACAATGAGCAGTTCTTC
CASSVLAGGQYNEQFF
>TRBV13|TRBJ2-3|-|once
TGTGCCAGCAGCCCCCGCGGTGGCACAGATACGCAGTATTTT
CASSPRGGTDTQYF
>TRBV25-1|TRBJ1-1|-|few
TGTGCCAGCAGTTCAGCGACTGAAGCTTTCTTT
CASSSATEAFF
>TRBV7-9|TRBJ2-3|-|-
TGTGCCAGCAGTCCGGATGGGGCCCGCACAGATACGCAGTATTTT
CASSPDGARTDTQYF
>TRBV2|TRBJ2-5|-|once
TGTGCCAGAACGAAACCCGGGGGTAGTCGGGAGACCCAGTACTTC
CARTKPGGSRETQYF
>TRBV27|TRBJ2-7|TRBD1|once
TGTGCCAGCTCCCCTCGGACAGGGTCGAACCTTCACTCCTACGAGCAGTACTTC
CASSPRTGSNLHSYEQYF
>TRBV4-1|TRBJ1-4|TRBD1|few
TGCGCCAGCAGCCAAGGGGGGCTCAGGGGGCTGGAAAAACTGTTTTTT
CASSQGGLRGLEKLFF
>TRBV10-2|TRBJ1-1|-|few
TGCGCCAGCAGTGAGTTGGCTTCCTGGCGGGAAGCTTTCTTT
CASSELASWREAFF
>TRBV2|TRBJ2-5|-|few
TGTGCCAGCAGTGCACAACGGGGGGAGACCCAGTACTTC
CASSAQRGETQYF
>TRBV10-3|TRBJ1-2|TRBD1|once
TGTGCCATCAGTGAAAGGGACAGGCGTTCCTATGGCTACACCTTC
CAISERDRRSYGYTF
>TRBV2|TRBJ1-1|-|few
TGTGCCAGCAAGACGAGGGCTGTCACTGAAGCTTTCTTT
CASKTRAVTEAFF
>TRBV7-2|TRBJ1-5|TRBD1|-
TGTGCCAGCAGCTACGACAGGGGCCAGCCCCAGCATTTT
CASSYDRGQPQHF
>TRBV5-6|TRBJ1-6|TRBD1|-
TGTGCCAGCAGCTTGGGAGGGGGCCAGCGTTCACCCCTCCACTTT
CASSLGGGQRSPLHF
>TRBV10-1|TRBJ2-3|-|-
TGCGCCAGCAGTGAAGGACTCTCAACCACAGATACGCAGTATTTT
CASSEGLSTTDTQYF
>TRBV9|TRBJ2-1|-|-
TGTGCCAGCAGCGTAGGTGGCGGGGTAGAGGGTGAGCAGTTCTTC
CASSVGGGVEGEQFF
>TRBV7-9|TRBJ1-1|-|-
TGTGCCAGCAGCCCTATCACCAGGGTACAGTACCCAATGAACACTGAAGCTTTCTTT
CASSPITRVQYPMNTEAFF
>TRBV29-1|TRBJ2-1|TRBD1|-
TGCAGCGTTGAAAAACAGGGGTTCGGCGAGCAGTTCTTC
CSVEKQGFGEQFF
>TRBV5-5|TRBJ1-2|-|-
TGTGCCAGCAGCCGCCCCAACGGCAGGGATCAATATGGCTACACCTTC
CASSRPNGRDQYGYTF
>TRBV6-1|TRBJ2-1|-|-
TGTGCCAGCAGTGAATTCGCGGGGACCTACAATGAGCAGTTCTTC
CASSEFAGTYNEQFF
>TRBV19|TRBJ1-5|-|-
TGTGCCAGTAAAAGTGGTGGGCCGAGCAATCAGCCCCAGCATTTT
CASKSGGPSNQPQHF
>TRBV28|TRBJ1-1|TRBD1|-
TGTGCCACCCTCCCAGACAGGGCCCCTCGAGCTTTCTTT
CATLPDRAPRAFF
>TRBV10-2|TRBJ2-3|-|-
TGCGCCAGCAGTGATAAGTTGGACGGGGTGCGGCAGTATTTT
CASSDKLDGVRQYF
>TRBV7-9|TRBJ1-2|-|-
TGTGCCAGCAGCTTAGCAGGACAGCCCCTCTATGGCTACACCTTC
CASSLAGQPLYGYTF
>TRBV7-3|TRBJ1-2|-|-
TGTGCCAGCAGCTTAAATCAGGGAACGGGCTACACCTTC
CASSLNQGTGYTF
>TRBV29-1|TRBJ1-1|TRBD1|once
TGCAGCGTCAAGACAGGGATGAACACTGAAGCTTTCTTT
CSVKTGMNTEAFF
>TRBV28|TRBJ2-5|-|-
TGTGCCAGCAGTTTAAGTAGGGGGGGCCGGACCGAGACCCAGTACTTC
CASSLSRGGRTETQYF
>TRBV4-1|TRBJ2-3|TRBD2|once
TGCGCCAGCAGCCTCCTCGGGGAGGGCCCCACAGATACGCAGTATTTT
CASSLLGEGPTDTQYF
>TRBV7-2|TRBJ2-7|TRBD1|-
TGTGCCAGCAGCTTGGCCAGGGGGTCCTACGAGCAGTACTTC
CASSLARGSYEQYF
>TRBV7-2|TRBJ1-3|-|-
TGTGCCAGCAGCTTAGGCGGGCGCTCTGGAAACACCATATATTTT
CASSLGGRSGNTIYF
>TRBV20-1|TRBJ1-4|-|few
TGCAGTGCTAGAACTGGTGAAAAACTGTTTTTT
CSARTGEKLFF
>TRBV27|TRBJ2-7|TRBD2|-
TGTGCCAGCAGTTTGGGGGGGGGAGTACGCGAGCAGTACTTC
CASSLGGGVREQYF
>TRBV6-4|TRBJ2-2|-|-
TGTGCCAGCAGTGACCGGCCAGGGGCCGGGGAGCTGTTTTTT
CASSDRPGAGELFF
>TRBV7-6|TRBJ1-2|-|-
TGTGCCACATCACCCGAGGCCGGAGGGGGGGTCTATGGCTACACCTTC
CATSPEAGGGVYGYTF
>TRBV11-3|TRBJ2-2|-|-
TGTGCCAGCAGCTTGGGAACGACGGGGAACGGGGAGCTGTTTTTT
CASSLGTTGNGELFF
>TRBV7-6|TRBJ2-3|-|few
TGTGCCAGCAGCTCTGGCCCGGGCGGGAGCACAGATACGCAGTATTTT
CASSSGPGGSTDTQYF
>TRBV10-2|TRBJ1-2|TRBD1|-
TGCGCCAGCAGTGCACCCTACCGGGACAGGGAAGGCTACACCTTC
CASSAPYRDREGYTF
>TRBV6-5|TRBJ2-2|-|few
TGTGCCAGCAGGAATAGCGGAGGGCTGACCGGGGAGCTGTTTTTT
CASRNSGGLTGELFF
>TRBV5-1|TRBJ2-5|TRBD2|-
TGCGCCAGCAGCTTGGGGCCTAGCGGGGCCCAAGAGACCCAGTACTTC
CASSLGPSGAQETQYF
>TRBV2|TRBJ1-1|-|few
TGTGCCAGCACGGGCCGACAAGGGGTAAACCCTGAAGCTTTCTTT
CASTGRQGVNPEAFF
>TRBV6-1|TRBJ2-5|TRBD1|-
TGTGCCAGCAGTGAACAAGGGACAGGGGGAGAGACCCAGTACTTC
CASSEQGTGGETQYF
>TRBV9|TRBJ2-4|TRBD2|-
TGTGCCAGCAGCGTAGAGGGACTAGCGGGGGGCGGAGGCAAAAACATTCAGTACTTC
CASSVEGLAGGGGKNIQYF
>TRBV21-1|TRBJ2-1|-|-
TGTGCCAGCAGCAAAGTAATGCCACAGGCACGGCAGCGCGGTGAGCAGTTCTTC
CASSKVMPQARQRGEQFF
>TRBV19|TRBJ2-2|-|-
TGTGCCAGTAGTTTCTCAGGATCCACCGGGGAGCTGTTTTTT
CASSFSGSTGELFF
>TRBV27|TRBJ1-6|-|-
TGTGCCAGCAGCGAAGGGGAATTTGGGAATTCACCCCTCCACTTT
CASSEGEFGNSPLHF
>TRBV25-1|TRBJ2-1|-|-
TGTGCCAGCAATTGTGGACTGTTCTCCTACAATGAGCAGTTCTTC
CASNCGLFSYNEQFF
>TRBV7-3|TRBJ2-3|-|-
TGTGCCAGCAGCTTAGGGGGCCGGGGAGATACGCAGTATTTT
CASSLGGRGDTQYF
>TRBV6-5|TRBJ1-5|-|-
TGTGCCAGCAGGGAGACAGAGAATCTGCCCCAGCATTTT
CASRETENLPQHF
>TRBV5-1|TRBJ2-1|TRBD1|-
TGCGCCAGCAGCCCAGGGGACAGTCCCAATGAGCAGTTCTTC
CASSPGDSPNEQFF
>TRBV6-1|TRBJ2-7|-|-
TGTGCCAGCAGTGAGGGGCCTACTCTCTCCTACGAGCAGTACTTC
CASSEGPTLSYEQYF
>TRBV11-2|TRBJ1-1|-|-
TGTGCCAGCAGCTTAGGAGCAGGGAACACTGAAGCTTTCTTT
CASSLGAGNTEAFF
>TRBV15|TRBJ1-1|-|-
TGTGCCACCAGCCCCCCCCTAACAGGGATATCGTTTCGAGCTTTCTTT
CATSPPLTGISFRAFF
>TRBV27|TRBJ2-3|TRBD1|few
TGTGCCAGCAGTCAGGGGACAGTTTTGGGCACAGATACGCAGTATTTT
CASSQGTVLGTDTQYF
>TRBV7-9|TRBJ1-1|TRBD1|-
TGTTCCAGCAGCCATACAGGGGGCACTGAAGCTTTCTTT
CSSSHTGGTEAFF
>TRBV27|TRBJ2-7|TRBD1|-
TGTGCCAGCAGTCGGACAGGATTCTACGAGCAGTACTTC
CASSRTGFYEQYF